The following is a T cell receptor beta chain sequence with its context. The specificity of this receptor is unknown. No quality values exist for individual bases; no much larger clone is one base distant. The sample belongs to a study of shared clonotypes between healthy human individuals (TCRdb year 2020). Context from the whole study: Two women and three men aged 18 to 49 years were included in the cohort. For each donor, CD4 naive and CD4 memory were each given three plates, CD8 naive was given two plates, and CD8 memory was given one plate. Blood TCR repertoires of five healthy adults were deeply sequenced to estimate repertoire size and the extent of clonotype sharing between individuals. Different laboratories and diverse techniques were used to prepare libraries and sequence TCR repertoires, to increase sequencing depth and limit assay-specific biases. Leukapheresis yielded between about 0.9 and 10 billion PBMCs per donor.

The donors were healthy, HIV-negative adults who had no recently reported acute infections or vaccinations. Only Caucasian adults living in Nashville, Tennessee, USA were represented among the donors. Magnetic negative selection was used to enrich CD4+ T cells, after which naive cells were positively selected on CD45RA and the negative fraction became the memory subset. After blood collection by leukapheresis, PBMCs were isolated using Ficoll-Histopaque density gradient centrifugation and then cryopreserved in the vapor phase of liquid nitrogen. Purity and quantity of every magnetically sorted T cell population were checked by analytical flow cytometry. Each sorted fraction had its genomic DNA isolated and then quantified by UV absorbance on a Nanodrop 2000c. TCR CDR3 regions were amplified from genomic DNA by multiplex PCR using the deep immunoSEQ assay. For each cell subset, the extracted genomic DNA was distributed evenly across all wells of several immunoSEQ 96-well plates, and each plate served as one replicate. Each replicate PCR for sorted subsets received roughly 0.2 ug genomic DNA, equal to about 29,000 T cell genomes. Purified libraries were measured with a Qubit 3.0 fluorometer, size-checked on a Bioanalyzer 2100, and measured again with the KAPA Library Quantification kit. Every immunoSEQ 96-well plate was sequenced on a dedicated single-read 150-cycle Illumina NextSeq 550 flow cell. The paper's data handling went like this. The immunoSEQ output contained only junctional sequences without quality scores, so filtering could not match that applied to full-length reads. To assign V/J genes and CDR3, sequences were annotated against IMGT germline references using PyIR, a Python wrapper for IgBLAST v1.9. Reads were removed for weak V/J assignments (E-value above 1e-6), missing CDR3, stop codons, out-of-frame junctions, or ambiguous translated residues. V3J clonotypes were defined as sequences sharing the same inferred V gene, J gene, and CDR3 amino acid sequence. Percentage overlap between repertoires was calculated by dividing the number of shared unique clonotypes by the size of the smaller repertoire. Three approaches were used to assess repertoire richness: RTK rarefaction, the Chao1 estimator, and Recon v2.1 estimates of unobserved clonotypes. Generation probabilities for all TCRbeta clonotypes obtained by the gDNA method from a handful of donors were computed using OLGA. TCRdb retrieved this table from immuneACCESS and kept in-frame rearrangements only. Not all clones are present; in checked studies, unresolved V genes account for under half, and no reason is known for the remainder. V and J calls plus clone size are reproduced from that table; the DNA served to infer D and trimming. The sample contains some 1,400,000 clones, more than 95% of them found a single time. The top ten hold roughly 1.2% of the sample.

Results and caveats for the whole study, not just this receptor: Pairwise subsampling indicated that sequencing depth was expected to affect the degree of clonotype sharing among donors. Across four donors, about 5% of naive CD4, roughly 3.5% of naive CD8, about 2.3% of memory CD4, and 0.3% to 0.45% of memory CD8 clonotypes were shared. Only blood was sampled, and tissue TCR repertoires likely differ from those in blood. Compared with non-shared clonotypes, the clonotypes found in all four sorted-subset donors had higher generation probabilities. Larger estimated clonotype richness was generally found for naive subsets than for memory subsets. Because the study included a small number of donors, the genetic and exposure-history diversity represented was limited. Rarefaction of sorted-subset datasets indicated incomplete sequencing despite the large sequencing depth.

The germline V and J ends show losses of 2 bases and 0 bases respectively, and no gene match explains 9 bases of the junction. The germline V gene supplies CDR1 MGHRA and CDR2 YSYEKL. Measured from the cysteine to the phenylalanine, the CDR3 is 18 residues long. The kept DNA is CDR3 alone, 54 bases in frame from the first base. The rearrangement combines TRBV4-1 with TRBJ2-1; TRBD2 fits 8 bases in the junction. The sequenced sample consisted of naive CD4+ T cells sorted from blood. Per the publication, the cell subset or site label means: CD45RA+ positively selected. This TCR was recovered from a man under 40 in good health. CDR3 sequence: CASSQPTERESSYNEQFF. The base sequence is TGCGCCAGCAGCCAACCCACCGAGCGGGAGAGCTCCTACAATGAGCAGTTCTTC.